These 30 T cell receptor beta chains were all obtained from the same sample, sequenced in a study of T cell changes during pregnancy in multiple sclerosis. Sequencing used immunoSEQ multiplex PCR; TCRdb keeps in-frame clones, though not all of them. The data contain about 55,000 clones, 70% to 90% of them singletons. The specimen comprised CD4+ T cells from peripheral blood mononuclear cells, sampled in the first trimester of pregnancy. The receptor source for this set is a female donor with multiple sclerosis, enrolled in a pregnancy study.

The chain links TRBV5-4 to TRBJ2-5, with TRBD1 matching over 8 bases. With the DNA end fitting TRBJ2-7 better, the J assignment may be wrong. The CDR3 runs 15 residues. CDR1 is SGHNT and CDR2 is YYREEE in the germline V gene (reference sequence). The CDR3 coding sequence is TGTGCCAGCAGCCCTAACCGGGACAGGTCCTACGAGCAGTACTTC. Amino acids: CASSPNRDRSYEQYF.

This clone turned up a few times. The genes are TRBV5-1 and TRBJ1-3; the match to TRBD1 covers 8 bases. Trimming at V came to 3 bases and at J to 6 bases, leaving 11 bases not matched to a gene. The germline gives CDR1 SGHRS, CDR2 YFSETQ. This CDR3 has 16 residues. CDR3 sequence (DNA): TGCGCCAGCAGCTCCGATCCAGGGGGCTCGAAAAACACCATATATTTT. The encoded protein is CASSSDPGGSKNTIYF.

The count of this clone is one. This rearrangement joins TRBV27 to TRBJ2-7, with 8 bases aligning to TRBD1. Germline values: CDR1 MNHEY, CDR2 SMNVEV (reference sequence). The CDR3 covers 19 residues. The ends lost 6 bases at V and 0 bases at J; junction bases unmatched: 19. CDR3 DNA sequence: TGTGCCAGCAGCACTATCCGGGACAGGCCTGGGGGACTCTCCTACGAGCAGTACTTC. This sequence encodes CASSTIRDRPGGLSYEQYF.

The chain carries TRBV5-4 and TRBJ2-5, with D perhaps TRBD2 (6 bases). CDR3 length: 15 amino acids. Deletions cut 0 bases from V and 0 bases from J, with 9 bases between. Germline V gene sequence: CDR1 SGHNT, CDR2 YYREEE (reference sequence). Here the CDR3 reads CASSLVTSHQETQYF. DNA for the CDR3: TGTGCCAGCAGCTTGGTAACTAGCCACCAAGAGACCCAGTACTTC.

The chain links TRBV7-9 to TRBJ2-1, with D tentatively TRBD2 (6 bases). Trimming took 5 bases from V and 1 from J, leaving 12 bases between them. Germline CDR1 reads SEHNR; CDR2 reads FQNEAQ (reference sequence). The CDR3 extends over 15 amino acids. The CDR3 DNA reads TGTGCCAGCAGCCGGAGGGTTAGTTCCTACAATGAGCAGTTCTTC. Translated, it gives CASSRRVSSYNEQFF.

CDR3 residues: CASSYSQPQHF. As DNA, the CDR3 is TGTGCCAGCAGTTACAGCCAGCCCCAGCATTTT. J is TRBJ1-5 and V is TRBV6-6, with D uncertain. Trimming removed 2 bases at V and 7 bases at J, with 3 bases between. The CDR3 length is 11 residues. CDR1 MNHNY and CDR2 SVGAGI come from the germline V gene (reference sequence).

V gene TRBV5-1 combines with J gene TRBJ2-3, with D unresolved. CDR3 size: 12 residues. Germline-derived CDR1 and CDR2 are SGHRS and YFSETQ. With 0 bases removed from V and 9 bases from J, the gap between germline ends came to 8 bases. The CDR3 bases are TGCGCCAGCAGCTTGGTTTACGAGACGCAGTATTTT. It encodes CASSLVYETQYF.

In its sample, this clone was seen once. The chain is built from TRBV6-1 and TRBJ1-2, with unresolved D. The germline V gene encodes CDR1 MNHNS and CDR2 SASEGT. The ends were cut back, 3 bases at V and 8 bases at J, with 10 bases in the middle. CDR3 size: 12 residues. This CDR3 reads CASSDLTRGYTF. The CDR3 DNA follows: TGTGCCAGCAGTGATCTAACGAGGGGCTACACCTTC.

CDR3 sequence: CASSLILREADTQYF. The CDR3 nucleotides read TGTGCCAGCAGCTTAATTTTGAGGGAGGCAGATACGCAGTATTTT. The chain joins TRBV7-9 to TRBJ2-3; D possibly corresponds to TRBD2 (6 bases). Germline CDR1 SEHNR, CDR2 FQNEAQ (reference sequence). The CDR3 covers 15 residues. Trimming removed 2 bases from V and 4 bases from J, with 13 bases in between.

The J gene is TRBJ2-7, the V gene TRBV19, with a weak D call TRBD2 (7 bases). The CDR3 runs 14 residues. V dropped 7 bases and J dropped 5 bases, with 18 bases sitting between them. Germline V gene sequence: CDR1 LNHDA, CDR2 SQIVND (reference sequence). CDR3 sequence reads: CASTREGGVHEQYF. For the CDR3, the DNA is TGTGCCAGTACCCGCGAAGGGGGGGTCCACGAGCAGTACTTC. The whole variable domain, filled in from reference TRBV19 and TRBJ2-7, reads DGGITQSPKYLFRKEGQNVTLSCEQNLNHDAMYWYRQDPGQGLRLIYYSQIVNDFQKGDIAEGYSVSREKKESFPLTVTSAQKNPTAFYLCASTREGGVHEQYFGPGTRLTVT.

The J gene is TRBJ2-2, the V gene TRBV7-6; 9 bases fit TRBD2. The CDR3 spans 18 residues. V was clipped by 1 base and J by 2 bases; unmatched bases: 8. The V gene's germline CDR1 is SGHVS and CDR2 FNYEAQ. CDR3 nucleotides: TGTGCCAGCAGCTTAGTAGCGCGGACTAGCGCTAACACCGGGGAGCTGTTTTTT. The encoded protein is CASSLVARTSANTGELFF.

A few counts support this clone. In nucleotides, the CDR3 is TGTGCCAGTAGTATAGTAGGAGGGCAAGGGATCGGGGAGCTGTTTTTT. Its translation: CASSIVGGQGIGELFF. This rearrangement joins TRBV19 to TRBJ2-2; tentatively, D is TRBD2 (6 bases). The germline CDR1 and CDR2 sequences are LNHDA and SQIVND (reference sequence). The V end lost 1 base, the J end lost 7 bases, and 16 bases lay between the germline ends. The CDR3 contains 16 residues.

The gene calls are TRBV11-3 and TRBJ2-3; no definite D call. The V and J ends lost 5 bases and 2 bases respectively, with 5 bases between them. Looked up from germline, CDR1 is SGHNT and CDR2 is YENEEA. The CDR3 consists of 12 residues. The CDR3 loop reads CASSQYTDTQYF. In DNA, the CDR3 is TGTGCCAGCAGCCAGTACACAGATACGCAGTATTTT.

This clone was detected a few times. The chain employs TRBV18 and TRBJ1-6; no clear D gene. Germline V lookup: CDR1 KGHSH, CDR2 LQKENI. V was shortened by 2 bases and J by 8 bases, with 13 bases between the two germline ends. The CDR3 has 15 amino acids. CDR3 in amino acids: CASSPSAGGDSPLHF. DNA for the CDR3: TGTGCCAGCTCACCATCAGCCGGCGGAGATTCACCCCTCCACTTT.

The rearrangement links TRBV7-9 to TRBJ2-3; D is possibly TRBD2 (6 bases). Germline CDR1 reads SEHNR; CDR2 reads FQNEAQ (reference sequence). This CDR3 has 14 residues. V was cut by 4 bases and J by 3 bases, with 11 bases left in between. CDR3 region: CASSSTRETDTQYF. The CDR3 nucleotides read TGTGCCAGCAGCTCGACTAGAGAAACAGATACGCAGTATTTT. The variable domain in full, completed from reference TRBV7-9 and TRBJ2-3, reads DTGVSQNPRHKITKRGQNVTFRCDPISEHNRLYWYRQTLGQGPEFLTYFQNEAQLEKSRLLSDRFSAERPKGSFSTLEIQRTEQGDSAMYLCASSSTRETDTQYFGPGTRLTVL.

The rearrangement links TRBV6-6 to TRBJ2-7, with D tentatively TRBD2 (5 bases). This CDR3 spans 15 amino acids. Germline CDR1 MNHNY, CDR2 SVGAGI (reference sequence). V dropped 6 bases and J dropped 7 bases, with 22 bases sitting between them. Here the CDR3 reads CASSPESAPRGEQYF. CDR3 nucleotides: TGTGCCAGCAGCCCCGAGTCGGCTCCCCGAGGGGAGCAGTACTTC.

J is TRBJ1-5 and V is TRBV7-2; 8 bases match TRBD1. CDR3 length equals 15 residues. Germline-derived CDR1 and CDR2 are SGHTA and FQGNSA. The ends lost 3 bases at V and 6 bases at J; junction bases unmatched: 7. The CDR3 here is CASSLTGATGQPQHF. The CDR3, as DNA: TGTGCCAGCAGCTTGACAGGGGCCACGGGTCAGCCCCAGCATTTT. The entire variable domain, with the rest obtained from reference TRBV7-2 and TRBJ1-5, is as follows: GAGVSQSPSNKVTEKGKDVELRCDPISGHTALYWYRQSLGQGLEFLIYFQGNSAPDKSGLPSDRFSAERTGGSVSTLTIQRTQQEDSAVYLCASSLTGATGQPQHFGDGTRLSIL.

V is TRBV5-1 and J is TRBJ2-1; 13 bases are shared with TRBD2. The germline V gene has CDR1 SGHRS and CDR2 YFSETQ. This CDR3 spans 19 amino acids. J was trimmed by 6 bases and V by 0 bases; bases with no gene match: 12. The CDR3 protein is CASSLAILAGGLSGNEQFF. CDR3 nucleotide sequence: TGCGCCAGCAGCTTGGCGATACTAGCGGGAGGGCTGAGCGGCAATGAGCAGTTCTTC.

This clone is a singleton in its sample. The chain uses TRBV7-9 and TRBJ2-2, with TRBD1 as a possible D gene (5 bases). The V end was cut by 4 bases, the J end by 1 base, with 13 bases between. This CDR3 region has 16 residues. Germline CDR1 reads SEHNR; CDR2 reads FQNEAQ (reference sequence). CDR3 nucleotide sequence: TGTGCCAGCAGCTCGAACAGGAGAATGAACACCGGGGAGCTGTTTTTT. This translates into CASSSNRRMNTGELFF.

The chain recombines TRBV20-1 with TRBJ1-1; 7 nucleotides agree with TRBD1. This CDR3 region has 11 residues. Trimming removed 7 bases from V and 10 bases from J; junction bases left unmatched: 9. Germline CDR1 and CDR2: DFQATT and SNEGSKA (reference sequence). As DNA, the CDR3 is TGCAGTGTGATTCAGGGGGTTCGAGCTTTCTTT. Protein product: CSVIQGVRAFF.

The gene calls are TRBV7-3 and TRBJ2-3; 14 bases agree with TRBD2. Trimming cost V 5 bases and J 6 bases; bases outside gene matches: 4. Germline loops: CDR1 SGHTA, CDR2 FQGTGA. This CDR3 is 15 amino acids long. CDR3 sequence: CASSLTSGRGDTQYF. CDR3 bases: TGTGCCAGCAGCCTGACTAGCGGGAGGGGGGATACGCAGTATTTT.

V is TRBV6-1 and J is TRBJ1-5, with D maybe TRBD1 (5 bases). The CDR3 is 14 amino acids. The germline V and J ends were trimmed by 7 bases and 0 bases, with 10 bases remaining between them. From germline, CDR1 is MNHNS and CDR2 SASEGT. Here the CDR3 reads CASNQGNSNQPQHF. In DNA, the CDR3 is TGTGCCAGCAACCAGGGTAATAGCAATCAGCCCCAGCATTTT.

The chain couples TRBV11-2 to TRBJ2-1, with 13 bases fitting TRBD2. Trimming took 5 bases from V and 4 from J; bases not matched to a gene: 2. Germline assignment: CDR1 SGHAT and CDR2 FQNNGV. CDR3 size: 15 residues. CDR3 in amino acids: CASSPGLAGYNEQFF. CDR3 DNA sequence: TGTGCCAGCAGCCCGGGACTAGCGGGATACAATGAGCAGTTCTTC.

The chain employs TRBV6-1 and TRBJ2-4; tentatively, D is TRBD2 (7 bases). The V gene's germline CDR1 is MNHNS and CDR2 SASEGT. The CDR3 sequence is 15 residues long. V lost 8 bases, J lost 6 bases, and 20 bases lay in between. Written as DNA, the CDR3 is TGTGCCAGCCAAAACCCACAGGGACTAACAAACATTCAGTACTTC. Amino acids: CASQNPQGLTNIQYF.

This chain uses TRBV2 with TRBJ1-2; D is ambiguous. V lost 7 bases, J lost 4 bases, and 13 bases lay in between. Germline V lookup: CDR1 SNHLY, CDR2 FYNNEI. The CDR3 has 13 residues. This chain's CDR3 is CASTREGRYGYTF. In nucleotides, the CDR3 is TGTGCCAGCACCCGCGAGGGTCGCTATGGCTACACCTTC.

The J gene is TRBJ1-2, the V gene TRBV2; TRBD1 aligns across 9 bases. The V gene's germline CDR1 is SNHLY and CDR2 FYNNEI. Trimming cost V 9 bases and J 8 bases; bases outside gene matches: 4. The CDR3 loop spans 11 amino acids. CDR3 amino acids: CARGTGRGYTF. For the CDR3, the DNA is TGTGCCAGGGGGACAGGGAGAGGCTACACCTTC.

This rearrangement joins TRBV18 to TRBJ2-7, with 11 bases that match TRBD2. CDR1 and CDR2 (germline): KGHSH, LQKENI. CDR3 size: 15 residues. The trim removed 4 bases at V and 6 bases at J, leaving 8 bases unmatched. The CDR3 DNA reads TGTGCCAGCTCACGTCGGACTAGCGGGTTCAGCGAGCAGTACTTC. Amino acid sequence: CASSRRTSGFSEQYF.

This clone was seen a single time. This rearrangement joins TRBV7-3 to TRBJ2-2; D is possibly TRBD2 (8 bases). Trimming removed 5 bases from V and 7 bases from J, with 35 bases in between. The CDR3 length is 21 residues. Per germline, CDR1 SGHTA and CDR2 FQGTGA. The CDR3: CASSLNETGLGLVGYGGELFF. In nucleotides, the CDR3 is TGTGCCAGCAGCCTAAACGAGACAGGGTTGGGACTAGTTGGGTATGGCGGGGAGCTGTTTTTT.

The chain has TRBV4-1 and TRBJ2-1; TRBD1 matches 11 bases. The CDR3 has 17 residues. Germline CDR1 and CDR2: MGHRA and YSYEKL. Trimming removed 0 bases from V and 3 bases from J; junction bases left unmatched: 4. This chain's CDR3 is CASSQEGTGGIYNEQFF. The DNA for the CDR3 is TGCGCCAGCAGCCAAGAGGGGACAGGGGGTATCTACAATGAGCAGTTCTTC.

This rearrangement joins TRBV7-9 to TRBJ2-3; 11 bases match TRBD2. The CDR3 has 17 amino acids. The germline V gene encodes CDR1 SEHNR and CDR2 FQNEAQ (reference sequence). The ends lost 3 bases at V and 0 bases at J; junction bases unmatched: 5. The CDR3 DNA follows: TGTGCCAGCAGCTTGACTAGCGGGACGACTAGCACAGATACGCAGTATTTT. This codes for CASSLTSGTTSTDTQYF.